This is a list of T cell receptor beta chains from one sample in a study of shared T cell receptors in the human thymus. The data were produced by immunoSEQ multiplex PCR, yet TCRdb's version contains in-frame clones alone and is incomplete. The sample lists a few hundred thousand clones, over 90% occurring once. Specimen: thymocytes. All receptors come from a human donor. Both conserved end residues are part of each CDR3. D genes are given only for firm matches. The size entry is marked missing in some rows and otherwise reads once, few, many or a size class.

clone size	CDR3 length	D gene	V gene	J gene	CDR3 DNA	CDR3 protein
.	14	.	TRBV19	TRBJ2-3	TGTGCCAGTAGCCACCCCACACTCACAGATACGCAGTATTTT	CASSHPTLTDTQYF
.	14	.	TRBV5-4	TRBJ1-6	TGTGCCAGCAGCTTCCACGGGTATAATTCACCCCTCCACTTT	CASSFHGYNSPLHF
.	16	TRBD1	TRBV6-1	TRBJ2-2	TGTGCCAGCAGTGAAGCGCTTACAGGGGCCGTCGGGGAGCTGTTTTTT	CASSEALTGAVGELFF
.	15	TRBD1	TRBV10-3	TRBJ2-7	TGTGCCATCAGTGAAGGGACAGGACGCTCCTACGAGCAGTACTTC	CAISEGTGRSYEQYF
.	13	TRBD1	TRBV7-9	TRBJ1-2	TGTGCCAGCAGCCGGGACAGGGGGGGCGGTTACACCTTC	CASSRDRGGGYTF
few	15	.	TRBV5-4	TRBJ2-4	TGTGCCAGCAGCCGGGCCCGCGGAGACAAAAACATTCAGTACTTC	CASSRARGDKNIQYF
.	14	.	TRBV10-3	TRBJ1-2	TGTGCCATCAGATTATACAGGGTAAAATATGGCTACACCTTC	CAIRLYRVKYGYTF
.	16	TRBD2	TRBV5-6	TRBJ2-2	TGTGCCAGCAGGGGGGCGGGAGGGCCGGACACCGGGGAGCTGTTTTTT	CASRGAGGPDTGELFF
.	15	.	TRBV6-5	TRBJ1-2	TGTGCCAGCAGTTACTCCGTCGCAGGGCACGATGGCTACACCTTC	CASSYSVAGHDGYTF
.	20	.	TRBV6-1	TRBJ1-3	TGTGCCAGCAGTGAAGCTGGGGACGGGGTGAGGGGATACTCTGGAAACACCATATATTTT	CASSEAGDGVRGYSGNTIYF
.	15	TRBD1	TRBV4-3	TRBJ2-1	TGCGCCAGCACCGACCGCAGGACAGGCTACAATGAGCAGTTCTTC	CASTDRRTGYNEQFF
.	15	TRBD1	TRBV27	TRBJ1-1	TGTGCCAGCAGTTCTATGGGACAGTTCAACACTGAAGCTTTCTTT	CASSSMGQFNTEAFF
.	12	.	TRBV19	TRBJ1-4	TGTGCCAGTAGTACAGGTGGGGGAAAACTGTTTTTT	CASSTGGGKLFF
.	16	TRBD1	TRBV4-3	TRBJ1-4	TGCGCCAGCAGCCAAGATACCGAGGGGGCGGATGAAAAACTGTTTTTT	CASSQDTEGADEKLFF
.	16	TRBD2	TRBV5-6	TRBJ2-7	TGTGCCAGCAGCTTAGAAAGCGGGAGGCCTTCCTACGAGCAGTACTTC	CASSLESGRPSYEQYF
.	14	TRBD1	TRBV19	TRBJ2-5	TGTGCCAGTAGTCCGGACAGGGGACAAGAGACCCAGTACTTC	CASSPDRGQETQYF
.	14	.	TRBV6-1	TRBJ2-2	TGTGCCAGCAGTGGTGGGGAGACGGGCGGGGAGCTGTTTTTT	CASSGGETGGELFF
.	14	.	TRBV10-2	TRBJ2-7	TGCGCCAGCAGTGAGTCTGGTACTTCCCACGAGCAGTACTTC	CASSESGTSHEQYF
.	21	.	TRBV9	TRBJ1-1	TGTGCCAGCAGCGGCCGCACCGCGCGTCGTGGACCCTCTCCACCGTCTCCTGAAGCTTTCTTT	CASSGRTARRGPSPPSPEAFF
.	20	TRBD1	TRBV5-4	TRBJ2-3	TGTGCCAGCAGCCGCATGGGGGCAGGGGGCGCAGGGTTAGGCACAGATACGCAGTATTTT	CASSRMGAGGAGLGTDTQYF
.	17	TRBD2	TRBV27	TRBJ2-3	TGTGCCAGCAGTTTATCCCGGGAGGGGTCCGGGGTAGATACGCAGTATTTT	CASSLSREGSGVDTQYF
.	15	TRBD1	TRBV29-1	TRBJ1-1	TGCAGCGTTGCTAGAGAGGACAGGGAGAACACTGAAGCTTTCTTT	CSVAREDRENTEAFF
.	14	.	TRBV18	TRBJ1-2	TGTGCCAGCTCAGCAAGGGCCCGGGGCTATGGCTACACCTTC	CASSARARGYGYTF
.	20	.	TRBV2	TRBJ2-7	TGTGCCAGCAGTGAACGGGGGACAGGGGATAGGACTAGCGCATCCTACGAGCAGTACTTC	CASSERGTGDRTSASYEQYF
once	17	TRBD2	TRBV27	TRBJ2-1	TGTGCCAGCAGTTTATCTCAAAGCGGGAGCTCCTACAATGAGCAGTTCTTC	CASSLSQSGSSYNEQFF
.	15	.	TRBV28	TRBJ1-1	TGTGCCAGCAGTCCTCCTGGAGGGGGTGTCCCTGAAGCTTTCTTT	CASSPPGGGVPEAFF
.	16	TRBD1	TRBV7-9	TRBJ1-4	TGTGCCAGCAGTAAACGCTTCTGGACAGGGGATGAAAAACTGTTTTTT	CASSKRFWTGDEKLFF
.	14	TRBD1	TRBV23-1	TRBJ2-7	TGCGCCAGCAGTCACACCGGACAGGGCTACGAGCAGTACTTC	CASSHTGQGYEQYF
.	11	.	TRBV5-4	TRBJ1-1	TGTGCCAGCAGGGGGCGCACTGAAGCTTTCTTT	CASRGRTEAFF
.	11	.	TRBV7-9	TRBJ2-1	TGTGCCAGCAGCTTACTAGCCGGGCAGTTCTTC	CASSLLAGQFF
.	15	.	TRBV6-5	TRBJ1-2	TGTGCCAGCAGGGCCAGGGGATACCTCAACTATGGCTACACCTTC	CASRARGYLNYGYTF
.	12	TRBD2	TRBV27	TRBJ2-1	TGTGCCAGCGCCTCTAGCGGGAGGAAGCAGTTCTTC	CASASSGRKQFF
.	17	TRBD1	TRBV11-2	TRBJ1-2	TGTGCCAGCAGCTTCAATCCTTCGGACAGGGGGACCTATGGCTACACCTTC	CASSFNPSDRGTYGYTF
few	20	TRBD2	TRBV27	TRBJ2-1	TGTGCCAGCAGTTTATTTGCCAGCGGGAGCCTCTCCTGTACCTACAATGAGCAGTTCTTC	CASSLFASGSLSCTYNEQFF
.	13	TRBD1	TRBV29-1	TRBJ2-3	TGCAGCGTTGAGACAGGGGGCACAGATACGCAGTATTTT	CSVETGGTDTQYF
.	13	.	TRBV2	TRBJ1-4	TGTGCCAGCAGTCCAGGGTATAATGAAAAACTGTTTTTT	CASSPGYNEKLFF
.	14	.	TRBV2	TRBJ2-4	TGTGCCAGCACCACGGCAGAAGCCAAAAACATTCAGTACTTC	CASTTAEAKNIQYF
.	18	.	TRBV21-1	TRBJ2-6	TGTGCCAGCAGCAAACCCCGCAGGGTAAACTCTGGGGCCAACGTCCTGACTTTC	CASSKPRRVNSGANVLTF
.	19	TRBD1	TRBV10-3	TRBJ2-3	TGTGCCATCACTCTAATGACAGGGGGGTTGGGCACAGTAACAGATACGCAGTATTTT	CAITLMTGGLGTVTDTQYF
.	15	.	TRBV19	TRBJ1-4	TGTGCCAGTAGTCACGTTGCAGGGGAGGATGAAAAACTGTTTTTT	CASSHVAGEDEKLFF
once	12	.	TRBV30	TRBJ2-1	TGTGCCTGGAGTGGGGGACCCCAGGAGCAGTTCTTC	CAWSGGPQEQFF
.	16	TRBD1	TRBV7-2	TRBJ1-1	TGTGCCAGCAGCCACCCCCGGGGACAGGGGTACACTGAAGCTTTCTTT	CASSHPRGQGYTEAFF
.	15	.	TRBV7-3	TRBJ1-1	TGTGCCAGCAGCTCCACCGGCGGGGGCCGCACTGAAGCTTTCTTT	CASSSTGGGRTEAFF
.	15	TRBD2	TRBV5-6	TRBJ2-1	TGTGCCAGCAGCTTGGGCGGGAGTTCCTACAATGAGCAGTTCTTC	CASSLGGSSYNEQFF
.	15	.	TRBV28	TRBJ2-1	TGTGCCAGCAGTTTGATCCCGGACGTATACAATGAGCAGTTCTTC	CASSLIPDVYNEQFF
.	16	TRBD1	TRBV2	TRBJ1-5	TGTGCCAGCAGTGAGCAGGGGGCGCCTAGCAATCAGCCCCAGCATTTT	CASSEQGAPSNQPQHF
.	17	TRBD2	TRBV19	TRBJ2-1	TGTGCCAGTAGTCTAACCCGGACTAGCGGACCCTACAATGAGCAGTTCTTC	CASSLTRTSGPYNEQFF
.	17	.	TRBV6-1	TRBJ2-2	TGTGCCAGCAGTGACCCCCACCAAAGACGGAACACCGGGGAGCTGTTTTTT	CASSDPHQRRNTGELFF
.	18	TRBD1	TRBV30	TRBJ1-1	TGTGCCTGGAGTGCCCCAGGGGGGAAGATTGAAAAGGACACTGAAGCTTTCTTT	CAWSAPGGKIEKDTEAFF
.	20	TRBD2	TRBV7-8	TRBJ2-5	TGTGCCAGCAGCTTAGCGCGGACCAGCGGGAGGAGGGGGGAAAAAGAGACCCAGTACTTC	CASSLARTSGRRGEKETQYF
.	12	.	TRBV28	TRBJ1-5	TGTGCCAGCACCTTGGGAGGTCAGCCCCAGCATTTT	CASTLGGQPQHF